The 5 T cell receptor beta chains in this list originate from one sample, sequenced in a study of cytomegalovirus exposure and HLA in healthy donors. The primer mix had 60 Vbeta and 13 Jbeta primers. TCRdb's table, derived via immunoSEQ multiplex PCR, lists solely in-frame clones and lacks some. The sample records some 110,000 clones, 79% being singletons. The specimen sequenced was PBMCs. Receptor source: a woman aged 18-29 years in good health and CMV-seropositive.

This rearrangement joins TRBV29-1 to TRBJ2-2; weak D call: TRBD1 (6 bases). V was cut by 6 bases and J by 7 bases, with 15 bases left in between. This CDR3 has 13 residues. CDR1 SQVTM and CDR2 ANQGSEA come from the germline V gene. The CDR3 loop reads CSVTTGYHGELFF. The CDR3 DNA reads TGCAGCGTCACAACAGGGTATCACGGGGAGCTGTTTTTT.

This clone was seen a single time. V usage is TRBV11-3 and J usage is TRBJ1-1; the D gene is possibly TRBD1 (6 bases). Per germline, CDR1 SGHNT and CDR2 YENEEA. The CDR3 is 16 residues long. Trimming took 7 bases from V and 3 from J, leaving 21 bases between them. CDR3 bases: TGTGCCAGCATCATTACAGGGTTCGGATTGGACACTGAAGCTTTCTTT. Translated: CASIITGFGLDTEAFF.

The chain carries TRBV5-6 and TRBJ1-3; D remains ambiguous. The germline V gene encodes CDR1 SGHDT and CDR2 YYEEEE. The CDR3 loop spans 14 amino acids. Trimming cost V 4 bases and J 6 bases, with 14 bases left between them. The CDR3 loop reads CASSLVERLNTIYF. The CDR3 bases are TGTGCCAGCAGCCTCGTGGAGAGGTTAAACACCATATATTTT.

As concerns this clone: The identical CDR3 is also encoded by other nucleotide sequences in the sample. This chain connects TRBV28 to TRBJ2-7; D is unresolved. V lost 6 bases, J lost 2 bases, and 11 bases lay in between. The V gene's germline CDR1 is MDHEN and CDR2 SYDVKM. The CDR3 extends over 13 amino acids. In DNA, the CDR3 is TGTGCCAGCAGGACGGGTGCCACCTACGAGCAGTACTTC. It codes for CASRTGATYEQYF.

Comments on this clone: One end of the junction varies from germline; a read error may be responsible. The chain couples TRBV10-3 to TRBJ1-1, with 7 bases matching TRBD1. Germline V gene lookup returns CDR1 ENHRY and CDR2 SYGVKD. The length of the CDR3 is 14 residues. CDR3 protein: CATTTGLENAEAFF. The CDR3 DNA reads as TGTGCCACTACGACAGGGCTTGAGAACGCTGAAGCTTTCTTT.